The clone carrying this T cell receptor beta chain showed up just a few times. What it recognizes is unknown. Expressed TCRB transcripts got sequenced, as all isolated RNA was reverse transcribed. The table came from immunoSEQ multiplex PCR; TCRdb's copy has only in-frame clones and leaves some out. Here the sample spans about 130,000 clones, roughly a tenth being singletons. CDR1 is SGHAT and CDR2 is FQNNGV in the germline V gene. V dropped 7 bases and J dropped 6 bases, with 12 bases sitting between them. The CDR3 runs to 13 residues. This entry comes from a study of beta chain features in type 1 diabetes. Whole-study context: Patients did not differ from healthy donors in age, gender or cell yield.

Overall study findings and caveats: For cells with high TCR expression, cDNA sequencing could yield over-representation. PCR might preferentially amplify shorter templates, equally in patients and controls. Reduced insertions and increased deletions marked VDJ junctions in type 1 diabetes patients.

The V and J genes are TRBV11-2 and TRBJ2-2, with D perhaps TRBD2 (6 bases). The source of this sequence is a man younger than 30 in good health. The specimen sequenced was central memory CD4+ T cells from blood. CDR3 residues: CASNTWGAGELFF. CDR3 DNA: TGTGCCAGCAACACTTGGGGGGCCGGGGAGCTGTTTTTT.